This T cell receptor (beta chain) derives from a study of CD8 T cells in Susac syndrome. Trimming stripped 3 bases from V and 2 bases from J, with 14 bases between. The CDR3 extends over 17 amino acids. Germline CDR1 reads MDHEN; CDR2 reads SYDVKM. It was negative isolation that provided the CD8+ and CD4+ T cells, whereas TEMRA cells were enriched by FACS. Reverse transcription of roughly 0.5 to 1 ug RNA was carried out with random hexamers. TCRdb passed the immunoSEQ multiplex PCR reads through MiXCR, listing each CDR3 protein once. There are 200,000 to 250,000 distinct CDR3 sequences in the sample; around 90% occur only once, and over 0.1% lies in the top ten. This clonotype was recorded a few times.

The clonotype originates from a human donor with multiple sclerosis. V is TRBV28 and J is TRBJ2-6; no clear D gene. The sequenced sample was CD8+ T cells from PBMCs. CDR3 protein: CASSFPMYRAGANVLTF. For the CDR3, the DNA is TGTGCCAGCAGTTTCCCGATGTACAGAGCTGGGGCCAACGTCCTGACTTTC.